This TCR beta chain was identified in a study of naive and memory T cell subsets. This clonotype counts as medium-sized. The antigen remains unidentified. This CDR3 has 12 residues. Deletions cut 6 bases from V and 3 bases from J, with 8 bases between. Germline CDR1 and CDR2: MNHEY and SVGEGT. Regarding the study as a whole: Tuberculin site TCR excess was interpreted as type IV hypersensitivity infiltration. Potentially, T cell activation and differentiation skew this RNA-based measurement.

The treatment was: skin biopsy from PPD injection site in Mantoux-positive individual. TCR cDNA received a 3' ligated oligonucleotide that carried a UMI. Biopsied sites were PPD injections in people with a positive Mantoux test. Amplification of ligated cDNA took four PCR rounds with SP2 and nested alpha and beta constant primers. TCRdb reanalysed the UMI-ligation and nested PCR reads using MiXCR and keeps one entry per CDR3 protein. Seen here are over 13,000 distinct CDR3 sequences, roughly 5.2% observed once, and the top ten hold around 7.8%. The sample was skin, taken from a tuberculin skin test site. The receptor was isolated from an adult in good health. The chain links TRBV6-2 or TRBV6-3 to TRBJ2-5; D might be TRBD2 (5 bases). CDR3 DNA: TGTGCCAGCAGGAGGACTGAAGAGACCCAGTACTTC. This translates into CASRRTEETQYF.